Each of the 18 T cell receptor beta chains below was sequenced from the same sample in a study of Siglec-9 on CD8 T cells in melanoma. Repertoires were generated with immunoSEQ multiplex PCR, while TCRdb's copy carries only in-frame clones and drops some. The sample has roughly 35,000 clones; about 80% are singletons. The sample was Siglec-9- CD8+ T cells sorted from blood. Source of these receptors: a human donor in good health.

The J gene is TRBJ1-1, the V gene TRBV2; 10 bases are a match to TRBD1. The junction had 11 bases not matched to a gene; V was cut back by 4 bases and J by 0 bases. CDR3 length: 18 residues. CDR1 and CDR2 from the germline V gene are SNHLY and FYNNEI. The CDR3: CASSVQTGTGVMNTEAFF. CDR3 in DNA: TGTGCCAGCAGTGTACAAACCGGGACAGGGGTTATGAACACTGAAGCTTTCTTT.

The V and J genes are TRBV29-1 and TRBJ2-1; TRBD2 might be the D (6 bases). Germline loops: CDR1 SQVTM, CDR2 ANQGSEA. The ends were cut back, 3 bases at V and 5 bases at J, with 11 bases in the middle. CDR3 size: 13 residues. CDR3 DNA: TGCAGCGTTGAGCCGGGAGCAGACAATGAGCAGTTCTTC. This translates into CSVEPGADNEQFF.

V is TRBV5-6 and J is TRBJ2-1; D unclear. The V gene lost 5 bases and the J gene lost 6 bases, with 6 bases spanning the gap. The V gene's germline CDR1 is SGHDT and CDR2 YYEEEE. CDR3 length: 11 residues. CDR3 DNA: TGTGCCAGCAGGGACCTCAATGAGCAGTTCTTC. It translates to CASRDLNEQFF.

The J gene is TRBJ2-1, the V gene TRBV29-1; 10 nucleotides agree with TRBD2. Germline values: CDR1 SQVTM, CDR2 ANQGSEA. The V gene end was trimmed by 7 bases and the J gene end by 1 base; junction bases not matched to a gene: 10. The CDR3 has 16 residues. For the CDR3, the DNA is TGCAGCGCCGAGCGGGCTAGCGGGAGATCCTACAATGAGCAGTTCTTC. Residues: CSAERASGRSYNEQFF.

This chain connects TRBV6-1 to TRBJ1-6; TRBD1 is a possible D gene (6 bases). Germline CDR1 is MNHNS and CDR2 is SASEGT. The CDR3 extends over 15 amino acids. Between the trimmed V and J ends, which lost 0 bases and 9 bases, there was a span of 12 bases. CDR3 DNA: TGTGCCAGCAGTGAAGCCCCTGAGGGGGGTTCACCCCTCCACTTT. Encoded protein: CASSEAPEGGSPLHF.

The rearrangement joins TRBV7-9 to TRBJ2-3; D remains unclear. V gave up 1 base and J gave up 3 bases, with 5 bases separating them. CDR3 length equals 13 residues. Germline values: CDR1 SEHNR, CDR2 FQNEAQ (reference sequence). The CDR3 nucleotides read TGTGCCAGCAGCTTAGAAGTAACAGATACGCAGTATTTT. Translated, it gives CASSLEVTDTQYF.

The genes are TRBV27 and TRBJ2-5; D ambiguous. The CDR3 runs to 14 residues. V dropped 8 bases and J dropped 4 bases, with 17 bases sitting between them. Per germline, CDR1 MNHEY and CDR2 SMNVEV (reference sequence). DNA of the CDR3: TGTGCCAGCCGACCCCTCCAACGACGAGAGACCCAGTACTTC. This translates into CASRPLQRRETQYF.

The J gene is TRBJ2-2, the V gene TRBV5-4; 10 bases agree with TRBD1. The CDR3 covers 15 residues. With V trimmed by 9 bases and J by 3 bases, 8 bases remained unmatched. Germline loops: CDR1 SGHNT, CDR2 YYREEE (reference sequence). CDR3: CAIPGQGRDTGELFF. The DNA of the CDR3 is TGTGCCATCCCGGGACAGGGGAGGGACACCGGGGAGCTGTTTTTT.

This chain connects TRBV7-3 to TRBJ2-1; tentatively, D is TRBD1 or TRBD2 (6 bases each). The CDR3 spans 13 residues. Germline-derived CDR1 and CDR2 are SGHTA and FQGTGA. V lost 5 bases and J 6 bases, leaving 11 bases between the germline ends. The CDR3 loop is CASSLWGANEQFF. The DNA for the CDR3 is TGTGCCAGCAGCCTCTGGGGGGCCAATGAGCAGTTCTTC.

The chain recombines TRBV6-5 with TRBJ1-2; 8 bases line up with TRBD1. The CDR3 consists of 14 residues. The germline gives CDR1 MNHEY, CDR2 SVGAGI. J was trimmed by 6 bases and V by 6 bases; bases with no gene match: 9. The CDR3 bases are TGTGCCAGCAGCGTATTCGGACAGGGCGATGGCTACACCTTC. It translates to CASSVFGQGDGYTF.

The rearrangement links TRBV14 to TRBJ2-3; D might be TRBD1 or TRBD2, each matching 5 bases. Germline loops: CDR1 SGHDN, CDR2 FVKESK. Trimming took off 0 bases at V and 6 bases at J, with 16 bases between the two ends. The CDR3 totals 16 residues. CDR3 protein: CASSQERGDFPDTQYF. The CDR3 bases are TGTGCCAGCAGCCAAGAGAGGGGAGACTTTCCGGATACGCAGTATTTT.

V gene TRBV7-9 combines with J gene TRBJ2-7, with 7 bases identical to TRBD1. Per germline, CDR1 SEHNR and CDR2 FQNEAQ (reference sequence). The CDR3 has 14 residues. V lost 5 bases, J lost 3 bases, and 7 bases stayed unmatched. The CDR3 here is CASSRGQRHYEQYF. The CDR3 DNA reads TGTGCCAGCAGCAGGGGACAGCGACACTACGAGCAGTACTTC.

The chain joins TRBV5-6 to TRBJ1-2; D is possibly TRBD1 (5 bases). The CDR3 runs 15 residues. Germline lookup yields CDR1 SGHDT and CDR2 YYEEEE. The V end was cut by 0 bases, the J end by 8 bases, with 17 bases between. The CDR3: CASSLVLREAGGYTF. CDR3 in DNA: TGTGCCAGCAGCTTGGTTCTCAGGGAGGCGGGAGGCTACACCTTC. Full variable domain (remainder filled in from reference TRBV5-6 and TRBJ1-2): DAGVTQSPTHLIKTRGQQVTLRCSPKSGHDTVSWYQQALGQGPQFIFQYYEEEERQRGNFPDRFSGHQFPNYSSELNVNALLLGDSALYLCASSLVLREAGGYTFGSGTRLTVV.

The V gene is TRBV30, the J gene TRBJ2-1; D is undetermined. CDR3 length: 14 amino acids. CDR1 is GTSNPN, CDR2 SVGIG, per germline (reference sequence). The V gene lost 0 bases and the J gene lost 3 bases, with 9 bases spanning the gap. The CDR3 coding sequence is TGTGCCTGGAGTGTACCGAGCGACTACAATGAGCAGTTCTTC. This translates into CAWSVPSDYNEQFF.

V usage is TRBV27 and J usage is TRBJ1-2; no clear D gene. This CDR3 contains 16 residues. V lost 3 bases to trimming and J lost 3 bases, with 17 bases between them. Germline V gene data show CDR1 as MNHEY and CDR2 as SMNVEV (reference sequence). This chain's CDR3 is CASSFSSLGGHYGYTF. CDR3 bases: TGTGCCAGCAGTTTCAGTTCGTTAGGCGGACACTATGGCTACACCTTC.

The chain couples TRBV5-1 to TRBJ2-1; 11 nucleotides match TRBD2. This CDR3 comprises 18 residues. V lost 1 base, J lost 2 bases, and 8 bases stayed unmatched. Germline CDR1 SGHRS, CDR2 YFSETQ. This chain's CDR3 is CASSLNPGLAVPYNEQFF. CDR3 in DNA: TGCGCCAGCAGCTTGAATCCGGGACTAGCGGTTCCCTACAATGAGCAGTTCTTC.

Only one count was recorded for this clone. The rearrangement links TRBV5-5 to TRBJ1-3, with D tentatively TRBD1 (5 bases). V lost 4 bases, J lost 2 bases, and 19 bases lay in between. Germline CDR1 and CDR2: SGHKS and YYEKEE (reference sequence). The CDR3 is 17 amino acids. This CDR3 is CASSLIMGVLTGNTIYF. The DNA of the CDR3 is TGTGCCAGCAGCCTCATCATGGGGGTCTTGACTGGAAACACCATATATTTT.

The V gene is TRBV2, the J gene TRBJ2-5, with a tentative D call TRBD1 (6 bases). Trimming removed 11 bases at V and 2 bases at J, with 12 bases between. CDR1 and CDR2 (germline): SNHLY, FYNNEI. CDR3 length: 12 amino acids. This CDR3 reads CARQEDQETQYF. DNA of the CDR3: TGTGCCCGACAGGAGGATCAAGAGACCCAGTACTTC.